This T cell receptor (beta chain) was sequenced in a study of neurological immune-mediated disorders. This clonotype was observed many times. This CDR3 comprises 14 residues. The germline V gene encodes CDR1 SGHRS and CDR2 YFSETQ. The V and J ends lost 3 bases and 8 bases respectively, with 15 bases between them. Over 160 million TCR-beta sequences from 15-18 subjects were obtained in each sequencing run. TCRdb re-called the 5' RACE reads with MiXCR, one entry per CDR3 protein. Of 30,000 to 40,000 distinct CDR3 sequences in the sample, 3% to 4.5% were seen once. The starting material, 2 million PBMCs stored at -80 C, gave rise to the unsorted libraries.

V usage is TRBV5-1 and J usage is TRBJ2-4, with a tentative D call TRBD1 (6 bases). The TCR originated in a man aged 30 to 39 with multiple sclerosis. The material sequenced was PBMCs. CDR3 sequence: CASSSAPPGDIQYF. CDR3 DNA: TGCGCCAGCAGCTCCGCTCCCCCAGGGGACATTCAGTACTTC.